What follows describes a single T cell receptor (beta chain). The antigen it binds to is not known. Since the CDR3 does not end with the conserved phenylalanine or tryptophan, this likely comes from a read error. The DNA is omitted, as the CDR3 cannot be located on it reliably, and the CDR3 follows TCRdb's listing. Looking up the germline V gene yields CDR1 SGHRS and CDR2 YFSETQ. The CDR3 region is 12 residues in length, termini included. This specimen comes from a study of T cell responses to AZD1222 COVID-19 vaccine (dated by TCRdb to about 2021). Some background on the complete study: AZD1222 recipients given second doses at about 4 weeks or at about 12 weeks were pooled, since spike-specific TCR depth and breadth were not found to differ between the two schedules. TCR sequencing covered fewer than 250 trial participants: some 210 given two doses of AZD1222 and 26 given two doses of MenACWY control vaccine. Trial participants were enrolled by age into 18-55, 56-69 and 70-plus year subgroups, with 148, 28 and 57 TCR-sequenced participants respectively.

The CDR3 regions of human TCRbeta chains were analyzed by immunosequencing. In the source study's methods: Repertoire TCRs were checked for matches against a reference library of SARS-CoV-2-specific TCRs that had been generated using the MIRA antigen-specificity platform. Breadth meant the fraction of unique TCRs that were SARS-CoV-2-associated, whereas depth meant the fraction of total T cells that were SARS-CoV-2-associated. Using the MIRA data, each spike-specific TCR was assigned both to the spike region to which the TCR was reactive and to a CD4 or CD8 class. Log10-transformed breadth and depth values were compared by one-way ANOVA with Sidak's multiple comparisons tests. TCRdb carries this immuneACCESS record with in-frame sequences only. Its versions omit some clonotypes, under half of them owing to an unresolved V gene in the studies checked, with the rest unexplained. V and J calls and clone size are given by that table; D and trimming were obtained from the DNA. Within this sample are tens of thousands of clones, with approximately 80% of them counted one time only. The ten largest clonotypes hold approximately 22% of the sample.

Broader findings and caveats from the paper: After two AZD1222 doses, spike-specific TCR breadth and depth were significantly higher than at day 0 and than in MenACWY recipients. Because no day 14 peak-response samples were available, repertoires were characterized only after the peak T cell response. Reportedly, close to half of the unique spike-specific TCRs recognized epitopes lying outside the regions that are mutated in the B.1.351 and B.1.1.7 variants. Most participants were white British and females outnumbered males, and the authors suggested that clonal diversity may have been underestimated. The vaccine-associated CD4 TCRs covered the entire spike protein, and the dominant responses fell in regions 160-218 and 743-854. In the small 56-69-year group, the increase in depth fell short of significance, most likely because of low power. Conclusions about previously exposed vaccinees are limited because only 6 or 7 AZD1222 recipients were SARS-CoV-2 seropositive at baseline.

According to the study, the label for this sample's time point signals: baseline before first vaccination. Vaccinee samples were obtained from the UK trials COV001 and COV002, which included a single-blind randomized controlled phase 2/3 trial of AZD1222 (ChAdOx1 nCoV-19) in healthy adults. Trial participant PBMC samples were collected at day 0 and day 28 after the second dose for TCRbeta chain sequencing. The sample consisted of peripheral blood, taken on day 0 of AZD1222 vaccination. This sequence uses TRBV5-1 and TRBJ1-5; the table's D call, TRBD1, was not checked against the DNA. This sequence was found in an adult in good health. This receptor has the CDR3 CASSLEGQGGAV.